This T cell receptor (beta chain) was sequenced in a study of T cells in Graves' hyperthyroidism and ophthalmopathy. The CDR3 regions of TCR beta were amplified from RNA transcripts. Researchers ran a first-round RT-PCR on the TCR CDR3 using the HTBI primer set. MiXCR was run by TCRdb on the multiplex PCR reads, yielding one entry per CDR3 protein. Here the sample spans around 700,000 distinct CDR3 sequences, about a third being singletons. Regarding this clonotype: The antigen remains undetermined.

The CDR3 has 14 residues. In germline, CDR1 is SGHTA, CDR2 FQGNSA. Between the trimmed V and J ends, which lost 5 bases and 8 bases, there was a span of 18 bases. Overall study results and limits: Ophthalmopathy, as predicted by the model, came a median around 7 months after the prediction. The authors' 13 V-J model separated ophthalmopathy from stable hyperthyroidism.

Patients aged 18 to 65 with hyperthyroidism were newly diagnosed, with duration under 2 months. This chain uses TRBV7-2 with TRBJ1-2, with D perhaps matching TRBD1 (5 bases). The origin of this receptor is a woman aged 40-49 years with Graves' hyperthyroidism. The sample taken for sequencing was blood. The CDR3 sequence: CASSPQGRGGGYTF. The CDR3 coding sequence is TGTGCCAGCAGCCCCCAAGGAAGGGGTGGCGGCTACACCTTC.